These 4 T cell receptor beta chains were sequenced from one sample in a study of blood T cell repertoires in COVID-19. Some clones are missing from TCRdb's copy, which holds only in-frame ones; the method was immunoSEQ multiplex PCR. The table lists 35,000 to 45,000 clones, about 86% of them singletons. Sequenced material: peripheral blood. The source of these receptors is a man between 40 and 49 years old with active COVID-19.

The chain recombines TRBV6-4 with TRBJ2-1; D is unresolved. Per the germline V gene, CDR1 is MRHNA and CDR2 is SNTAGT. The CDR3 is made up of 13 amino acids. The V and J ends lost 6 bases and 12 bases respectively, with 18 bases between them. The CDR3 DNA sequence: TGTGCCAGCAGCCCCGGGTACTCCTCATGGCAGTTCTTC. Its protein product is CASSPGYSSWQFF.

This clone appeared a few times. V gene TRBV5-6 combines with J gene TRBJ1-4; no firm D call. Trimming cost V 1 base and J 8 bases, with 15 bases left between them. This CDR3 region has 15 residues. Germline V gene lookup returns CDR1 SGHDT and CDR2 YYEEEE. CDR3 loop: CASSLLGLSGEKLFF. In DNA form, the CDR3 reads TGTGCCAGCAGCTTGCTTGGCCTTTCCGGGGAAAAACTGTTTTTT.

The genes are TRBV5-6 and TRBJ2-2, with TRBD1 matching 12 bases. The germline CDR1 and CDR2 sequences are SGHDT and YYEEEE. J lost 7 bases, V lost 4 bases, and 5 bases had no gene match. The CDR3 loop spans 15 amino acids. CDR3 nucleotide sequence: TGTGCCAGCAGCCTCGGGACAGGGGGCGGCGGGGAGCTGTTTTTT. This encodes CASSLGTGGGGELFF.

This sequence joins TRBV24-1 and TRBJ2-1, with 7 bases that match TRBD1. Germline values: CDR1 KGHDR, CDR2 SFDVKD. This CDR3 contains 18 residues. V gave up 4 bases and J gave up 6 bases; unmatched junction bases: 17. The CDR3 bases are TGTGCCACCAGTGACACCTTCGCCGGCAGGGGGATGTCCAATGAGCAGTTCTTC. It encodes CATSDTFAGRGMSNEQFF.